This T cell receptor beta chain stems from a study of T-cell memory formation after mild COVID-19. Study-level results: In pre-infection memory, a portion of responding clones appeared, which suggested that cross-reactive memory joined. Clones that contracted from day 15 to 85 had balanced CD4/CD8; later expanders were CD4+ biased.

Comments on this clonotype: Its antigen is unknown.

Amplification by 5'RACE using constant-segment primers produced TCR alpha and TCR beta cDNA libraries that carried sample barcodes and UMIs. Each CDR3 protein is one row after TCRdb ran MiXCR on the 5' RACE reads. The table includes 280,000 or so distinct CDR3 sequences, less than 9.5% detected once. Trimming stripped 4 bases from V and 1 base from J, with 7 bases between. The CDR3 is made up of 13 amino acids. The rearrangement joins TRBV12-3 or TRBV12-4 to TRBJ2-5; no clear D gene. This sequence originates from a man aged 18-30 years who had mild COVID-19 (a few samples of this study predate the infection). Cell type and time point are not known. Sequencing used PBMCs or a T cell subset sorted from them (not recorded which). The CDR3 region is CASSSLFQETQYF. For the CDR3, the DNA is TGTGCCAGCAGTTCTCTCTTCCAAGAGACCCAGTACTTC.